This T cell receptor beta chain was found in a study of T-cell memory formation after mild COVID-19. Study-level information: Largely, the TCR clusters proved donor specific. Study conclusions and caveats: From day 15 to 85, contracting clones were balanced between CD4 and CD8, whereas later expanders leaned toward CD4+. Pre-infection memory contained some responding clones, which suggested that cross-reactive memory had joined.

As to this clonotype: Its matching antigen is unknown.

The 5'RACE method, run with constant-segment primers, produced TCR alpha and TCR beta cDNA libraries (carrying sample barcodes and UMIs). One entry per CDR3 protein results from TCRdb running MiXCR on the 5' RACE reads. The sample holds around 340,000 distinct CDR3 sequences, approximately 13% seen once. The CDR3 is 16 residues long. Sequencing was carried out using PBMCs or a T cell subset sorted from them (not recorded which). The sequence came from a man between 18 and 35 years old who had mild COVID-19 (a few samples of this study predate the infection). Cell type and time point are not known. The chain employs TRBV21-1 and TRBJ2-3. TRBV21-1 is deemed a pseudogene. As DNA, the CDR3 is TGTGCCAGCAGCAAAGACCAGCAGAAGTACACAGATACGCAGTATTTT. Translation: CASSKDQQKYTDTQYF.